One and the same sample provided the 26 T cell receptor beta chains below, sequenced in a study of regulatory T cells in long-lasting Graves disease (dated by TCRdb to about 2021). Library construction relied on multiplex PCR. The instrument given in TCRdb is Illumina HiSeq 4000. iRepertoire HTBI primers and Arm-PCR amplification of CDR3 regions were used to construct TCR beta libraries. The public reads were quality trimmed at Q25 with fastp and then assembled into clones with MiXCR by TCRdb, keeping productive beta chains. For every CDR3 protein sequence, its rows merge into one entry that carries the most common genes and DNA. Counted in this sample were 540,000 or so distinct CDR3 sequences; approximately 13% of them appeared once. The leading ten clones occupy under 10% of the sample. The time point label for this specimen denotes: newly diagnosed GD, antithyroid drugs for less than 3 months. RNA was extracted from PBMCs in TRIzol for both TCR sequencing and RNA sequencing.

The sample also formed part of further work on T cells in Graves' hyperthyroidism and ophthalmopathy.

This sample comprised peripheral blood mononuclear cells (PBMCs), obtained at new diagnosis, from a patient treated with antithyroid drugs. These receptor sequences come from a man younger than 45 with Graves disease. Donor details come from another sample of the same person, matched by shared clones.

In this sample, this clonotype turned up once. At one end, the junction sequence differs from germline, possibly due to a read error. This chain joins TRBV6-2 or TRBV6-3 and TRBJ1-2; D unclear. The CDR3 consists of 13 residues. Per the germline V gene, CDR1 is MNHEY and CDR2 is SVGEGT. The CDR3 loop is CVSTRGPGYGYTF. Here the CDR3 DNA reads TGTGTCAGCACCCGTGGTCCGGGCTATGGCTACACCTTC.

This chain connects TRBV19 to TRBJ2-1; 9 bases agree with TRBD1. The germline V gene encodes CDR1 LNHDA and CDR2 SQIVND (reference sequence). V lost 4 bases and J lost 11; bases outside the gene matches: 12. The CDR3 extends over 15 amino acids. CDR3 in amino acids: CASSNDRGGWQKQFF. CDR3 DNA: TGTGCCAGTAGTAACGACAGGGGGGGTTGGCAAAAGCAGTTCTTC.

This clonotype was seen ten or more times. The rearrangement links TRBV27 to TRBJ2-3, with 12 nucleotides matching TRBD2. The ends lost 5 bases at V and 6 bases at J; junction bases unmatched: 9. From germline, CDR1 is MNHEY and CDR2 SMNVEV (reference sequence). The CDR3 is made up of 16 amino acids. The CDR3 region has the DNA TGTGCCAGCAGTATGAGACTAGCGGGAGTTGAGGATACGCAGTATTTT. Translation: CASSMRLAGVEDTQYF.

This clonotype was seen a handful of times. V gene TRBV14 combines with J gene TRBJ2-7; TRBD2 might be the D (5 bases). The germline CDR1 and CDR2 sequences are SGHDN and FVKESK. The CDR3 length is 12 residues. Trimming removed 2 bases at V and 9 bases at J, with 11 bases between. The CDR3 nucleotides read TGTGCCAGCAGCCAAACGGACTCAAGGCAGTACTTC. It translates to CASSQTDSRQYF.

This clonotype was picked up many times. The chain links TRBV27 to TRBJ1-4; 7 bases map to TRBD1. V dropped 3 bases and J dropped 7; count of bases not matched to a gene: 2. The CDR3 spans 13 residues. From germline, CDR1 is MNHEY and CDR2 SMNVEV (reference sequence). This chain's CDR3 is CASSFYRGEKLFF. Here the CDR3 DNA reads TGTGCCAGCAGTTTTTACAGGGGTGAAAAACTGTTTTTT.

This clonotype was seen many times. This chain connects TRBV11-2 to TRBJ2-7, with D unresolved. Germline CDR1 is SGHAT and CDR2 is FQNNGV. The CDR3 is 14 amino acids. Trimming shortened V by 0 bases and J by 4 bases, and 10 bases separated the two germline ends. The CDR3, as DNA: TGTGCCAGCAGCTTAGATTTTGGGGTATACGAGCAGTACTTC. Its translation: CASSLDFGVYEQYF.

This clonotype was recorded at least ten times. The chain carries TRBV5-4 and TRBJ1-2; D is unresolved. CDR1 is SGHNT and CDR2 is YYREEE in the germline V gene (reference sequence). With 2 bases removed from V and 2 bases from J, the gap between germline ends came to 10 bases. The length of the CDR3 is 14 residues. CDR3 amino acids: CASSFPGSNYGYTF. CDR3 coding DNA: TGTGCCAGCAGCTTCCCGGGCAGCAACTATGGCTACACCTTC.

This clonotype was counted between two and nine times. CDR3 nucleotides: TGTGCCAGCAGCTTAGCAAGCAGGGTAGTAGGCACTGAAGCTTTCTTT. Amino acid sequence: CASSLASRVVGTEAFF. The chain uses TRBV7-2 and TRBJ1-1; D is possibly TRBD1 (5 bases). CDR3 size: 16 residues. Germline V gives CDR1 SGHTA, CDR2 FQGNSA. Trimming removed 0 bases from V and 4 bases from J, with 15 bases in between.

At least ten counts were recorded for this clonotype. The chain joins TRBV29-1 to TRBJ2-7; 8 bases agree with TRBD1. Germline V lookup: CDR1 SQVTM, CDR2 ANQGSEA. Trimming removed 5 bases from V and 2 bases from J; junction bases left unmatched: 5. The CDR3 runs 13 residues. The CDR3 reads CSVWMTGAYEQYF. CDR3 coding DNA: TGCAGCGTTTGGATGACAGGGGCCTACGAGCAGTACTTC.

In its sample, this clonotype was seen many times. The chain employs TRBV7-2 and TRBJ1-5, with D tentatively TRBD1 (6 bases). The CDR3 sequence is 14 residues long. The V end was cut by 5 bases, the J end by 0 bases, with 8 bases between. CDR1 is SGHTA, CDR2 FQGNSA, per germline. CDR3 protein: CASSRGGSNQPQHF. In nucleotides, the CDR3 is TGTGCCAGCAGCCGAGGGGGTAGCAATCAGCCCCAGCATTTT.

This clonotype was counted many times. The chain is built from TRBV7-2 and TRBJ2-1; D may be TRBD2 (5 bases). The V gene's germline CDR1 is SGHTA and CDR2 FQGNSA. This CDR3 spans 14 amino acids. Deletions cut 4 bases from V and 5 bases from J, with 12 bases between. CDR3: CASSSGLVDNEQFF. The CDR3 nucleotides read TGTGCCAGCAGCTCAGGACTGGTAGACAATGAGCAGTTCTTC.

This clonotype turned up a few times. A much larger clone differs by one base, so this may be a read error. The chain links TRBV20-1 to TRBJ2-1; TRBD1 is a possible D gene (6 bases). The CDR3 sequence is 15 residues long. Germline V CDR1 and CDR2: DFQATT, SNEGSKA (reference sequence). V was pared by 4 bases and J by 10 bases, with 23 bases between. This CDR3 reads CSAMDLLMPRGEQFF. The CDR3 bases are TGCAGTGCTATGGATTTGTTAATGCCTAGGGGGGAGCAGTTCTTC.

There are many counts of this clonotype. This rearrangement joins TRBV3-1 to TRBJ2-5; 7 positions match TRBD2. The CDR3 spans 15 residues. Germline CDR1 reads LGHDT; CDR2 reads YNNKEL (reference sequence). The trim removed 4 bases at V and 2 bases at J, leaving 7 bases unmatched. For the CDR3, the DNA is TGTGCCAGCAGCCTTGCGGGAGATAAACAAGAGACCCAGTACTTC. The encoded protein is CASSLAGDKQETQYF.

The CDR3 sequence is CASSVDSLAGEDEQYF. The CDR3 DNA is TGTGCCAGCAGCGTAGACTCACTAGCGGGAGAGGACGAGCAGTACTTC. This chain joins TRBV9 and TRBJ2-7, with 11 bases that match TRBD2. The CDR3 covers 16 residues. J lost 5 bases, V lost 0 bases, and 7 bases had no gene match. The V gene's germline CDR1 is SGDLS and CDR2 YYNGEE.

The table lists this clonotype with many counts. The V gene is TRBV24-1, the J gene TRBJ1-2; D gene unclear. CDR3 size: 13 residues. CDR1 is KGHDR and CDR2 is SFDVKD in the germline V gene. Trimming took 5 bases from V and 6 from J, leaving 12 bases between them. Here the CDR3 DNA reads TGTGCCACCAGTGGTGGCAATATGAATGGCTACACCTTC. Translation gives CATSGGNMNGYTF.

V usage is TRBV11-2 and J usage is TRBJ2-2, with D possibly being TRBD1 (5 bases). The germline V gene encodes CDR1 SGHAT and CDR2 FQNNGV. Between the trimmed V and J ends, which lost 5 bases and 4 bases, there was a span of 20 bases. CDR3 length: 17 residues. Here the CDR3 reads CASSLGVRRMGTGELFF. The CDR3, as DNA: TGTGCCAGCAGCCTAGGGGTTCGGAGAATGGGCACCGGGGAGCTGTTTTTT.

This clonotype was seen a few times. The J gene is TRBJ2-3, the V gene TRBV20-1; TRBD1 might be the D (6 bases). The CDR3 extends over 15 amino acids. V was trimmed by 6 bases and J by 0 bases, leaving 16 bases between them. The germline V gene encodes CDR1 DFQATT and CDR2 SNEGSKA (reference sequence). For the CDR3, the DNA is TGCAGTGCAGTTAAGGACAGCTCGAGCACAGATACGCAGTATTTT. Its protein product is CSAVKDSSSTDTQYF.

This clonotype has at least ten counts. The rearrangement links TRBV7-2 to TRBJ2-3; no clear D. Germline CDR1 and CDR2: SGHTA and FQGNSA. Trimming shortened V by 4 bases and J by 6 bases, and 5 bases separated the two germline ends. The CDR3 spans 11 residues. The CDR3 nucleotides are TGTGCCAGCAGCTCCTCGGATACGCAGTATTTT. Translated: CASSSSDTQYF.

There are many counts of this clonotype. This chain connects TRBV20-1 to TRBJ2-7; 8 nucleotides match TRBD2. The CDR3 totals 14 residues. J gave up 7 bases and V 1 base, and 9 bases lay outside the gene matches. Per germline, CDR1 DFQATT and CDR2 SNEGSKA (reference sequence). Here the CDR3 reads CSARVGLAGWEQYF. The CDR3, as DNA: TGCAGTGCTAGAGTAGGCCTAGCGGGTTGGGAGCAGTACTTC.

The chain recombines TRBV10-3 with TRBJ1-5; D might be TRBD1 (6 bases). This CDR3 is built from 16 residues. Germline lookup yields CDR1 ENHRY and CDR2 SYGVKD. Trimming removed 6 bases from V and 6 bases from J, with 21 bases in between. The CDR3 DNA sequence: TGTGCCATCAGCAGAACAGGGCAGAAAGAGAGTCAGCCCCAGCATTTT. Amino acids: CAISRTGQKESQPQHF.

This clonotype came up a few times. The chain links TRBV19 to TRBJ2-5; TRBD1 matches 7 bases. V was pared by 6 bases and J by 1 base, with 5 bases of the junction left unmatched. The germline V gene encodes CDR1 LNHDA and CDR2 SQIVND (reference sequence). This CDR3 has 14 amino acids. Here the CDR3 DNA reads TGTGCCAGTAGGACCTCAGGGGGCCAAGAGACCCAGTACTTC. Translating gives CASRTSGGQETQYF.

This clonotype has only a few counts. The chain employs TRBV6-2 or TRBV6-3 and TRBJ1-2; D gene uncertain. Germline lookup yields CDR1 MNHEY and CDR2 SVGEGT. This CDR3 is built from 13 residues. V was pared by 7 bases and J by 4 bases, with 13 bases between. CDR3 DNA: TGTGCCAGCACCAATGACGGTTTCTATGGCTACACCTTC. Its protein is CASTNDGFYGYTF.

This clonotype was counted between two and nine times. The gene calls are TRBV10-3 and TRBJ2-7; no clear D gene. Germline CDR1 and CDR2: ENHRY and SYGVKD. Trimming stripped 4 bases from V and 2 bases from J, with 6 bases between. This CDR3 region has 12 residues. The CDR3 sequence: CAISGGTYEQYF. CDR3 sequence (DNA): TGTGCCATCAGTGGAGGAACCTACGAGCAGTACTTC.

This clonotype was recorded at least ten times. The chain has TRBV20-1 and TRBJ2-7; D might be TRBD2 (5 bases). The CDR3 is 12 residues long. The V and J ends lost 5 bases and 3 bases respectively, with 11 bases between them. Looked up from germline, CDR1 is DFQATT and CDR2 is SNEGSKA (reference sequence). Here the CDR3 reads CSARRGVYEQYF. The DNA for the CDR3 is TGCAGTGCTCGTCGGGGAGTCTACGAGCAGTACTTC.

The chain is built from TRBV29-1 and TRBJ2-7, with D tentatively TRBD1 or TRBD2 (5 bases each). From germline, CDR1 is SQVTM and CDR2 ANQGSEA. This CDR3 is 15 amino acids long. V lost 4 bases and J 6 bases, leaving 22 bases between the germline ends. The CDR3 region is CSVGGWDRGSTEQYF. In DNA, the CDR3 is TGCAGCGTTGGGGGTTGGGACCGAGGGTCTACCGAGCAGTACTTC.

This clonotype was seen repeatedly, ten times or more. V usage is TRBV20-1 and J usage is TRBJ2-7; D remains ambiguous. The germline V and J ends were trimmed by 1 base and 2 bases, with 12 bases remaining between them. CDR1 and CDR2 (germline): DFQATT, SNEGSKA (reference sequence). The CDR3 totals 14 residues. The CDR3 here is CSARGWLSTYEQYF. The CDR3 nucleotides read TGCAGTGCTAGAGGTTGGCTATCGACCTACGAGCAGTACTTC.